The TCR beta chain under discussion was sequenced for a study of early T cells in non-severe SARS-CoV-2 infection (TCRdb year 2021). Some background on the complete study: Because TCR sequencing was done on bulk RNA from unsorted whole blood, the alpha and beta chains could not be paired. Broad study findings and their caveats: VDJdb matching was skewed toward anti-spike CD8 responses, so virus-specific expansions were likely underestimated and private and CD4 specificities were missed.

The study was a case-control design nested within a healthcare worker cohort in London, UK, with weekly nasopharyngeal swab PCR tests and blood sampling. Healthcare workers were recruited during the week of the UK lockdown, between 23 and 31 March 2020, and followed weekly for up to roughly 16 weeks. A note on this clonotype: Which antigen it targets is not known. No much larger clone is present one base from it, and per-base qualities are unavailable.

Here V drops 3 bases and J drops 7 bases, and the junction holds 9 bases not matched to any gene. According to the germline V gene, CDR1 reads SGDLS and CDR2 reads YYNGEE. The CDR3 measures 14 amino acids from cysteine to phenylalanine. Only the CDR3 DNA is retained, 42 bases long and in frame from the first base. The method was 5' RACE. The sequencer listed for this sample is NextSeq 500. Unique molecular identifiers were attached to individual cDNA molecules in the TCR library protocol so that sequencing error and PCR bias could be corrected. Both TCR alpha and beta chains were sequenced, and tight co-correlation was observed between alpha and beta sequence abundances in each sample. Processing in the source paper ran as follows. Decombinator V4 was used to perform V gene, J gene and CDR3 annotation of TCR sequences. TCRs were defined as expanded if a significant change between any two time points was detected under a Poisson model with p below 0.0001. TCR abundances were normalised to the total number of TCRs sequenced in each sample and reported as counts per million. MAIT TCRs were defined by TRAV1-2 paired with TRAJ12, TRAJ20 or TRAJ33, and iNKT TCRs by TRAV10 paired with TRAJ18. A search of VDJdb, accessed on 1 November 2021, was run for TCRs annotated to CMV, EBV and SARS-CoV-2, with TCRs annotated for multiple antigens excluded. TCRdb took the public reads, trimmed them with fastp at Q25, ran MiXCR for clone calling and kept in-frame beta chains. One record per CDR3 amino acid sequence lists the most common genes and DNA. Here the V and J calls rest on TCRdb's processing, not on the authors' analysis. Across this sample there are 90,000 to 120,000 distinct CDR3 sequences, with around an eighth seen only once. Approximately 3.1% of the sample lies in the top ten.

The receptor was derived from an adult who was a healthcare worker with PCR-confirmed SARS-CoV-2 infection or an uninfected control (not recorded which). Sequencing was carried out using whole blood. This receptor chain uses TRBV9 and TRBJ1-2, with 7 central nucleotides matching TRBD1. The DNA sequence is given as TGTGCCAGCAGCGCCACGACAGGGAAGAGTGGCTACACCTTC. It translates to CASSATTGKSGYTF. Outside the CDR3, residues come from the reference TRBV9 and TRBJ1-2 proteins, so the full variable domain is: DSGVTQTPKHLITATGQRVTLRCSPRSGDLSVYWYQQSLDQGLQFLIQYYNGEERAKGNILERFSAQQFPDLHSELNLSSLELGDSALYFCASSATTGKSGYTFGSGTRLTVV.